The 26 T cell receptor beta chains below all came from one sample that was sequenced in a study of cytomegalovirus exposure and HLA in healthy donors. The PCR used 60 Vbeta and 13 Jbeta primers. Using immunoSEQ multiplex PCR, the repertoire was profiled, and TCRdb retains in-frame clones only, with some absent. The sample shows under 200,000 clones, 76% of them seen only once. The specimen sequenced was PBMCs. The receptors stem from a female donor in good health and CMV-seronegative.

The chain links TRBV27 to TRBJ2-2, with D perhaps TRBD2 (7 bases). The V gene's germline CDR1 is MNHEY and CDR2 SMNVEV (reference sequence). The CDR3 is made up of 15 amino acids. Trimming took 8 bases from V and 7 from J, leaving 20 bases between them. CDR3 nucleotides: TGTGCCAGCCAAAAGGGGGGAGGGCCGAGCGGGGAGCTGTTTTTT. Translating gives CASQKGGGPSGELFF.

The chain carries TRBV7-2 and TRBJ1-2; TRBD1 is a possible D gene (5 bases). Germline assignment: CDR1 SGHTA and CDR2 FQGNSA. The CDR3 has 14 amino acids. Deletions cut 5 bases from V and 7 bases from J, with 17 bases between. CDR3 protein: CASSIRQTLGGYTF. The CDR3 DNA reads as TGTGCCAGCAGCATTAGACAGACCCTCGGTGGCTACACCTTC.

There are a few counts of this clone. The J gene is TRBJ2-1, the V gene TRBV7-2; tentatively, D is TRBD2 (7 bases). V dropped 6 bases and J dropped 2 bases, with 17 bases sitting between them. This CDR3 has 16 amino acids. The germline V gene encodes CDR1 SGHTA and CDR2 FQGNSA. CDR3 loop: CASRPAGALPYNEQFF. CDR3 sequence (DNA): TGTGCCAGCAGGCCTGCGGGGGCCCTTCCCTACAATGAGCAGTTCTTC.

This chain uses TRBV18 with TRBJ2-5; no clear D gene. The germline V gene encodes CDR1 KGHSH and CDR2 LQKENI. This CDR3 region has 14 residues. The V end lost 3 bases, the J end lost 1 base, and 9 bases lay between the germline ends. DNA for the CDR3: TGTGCCAGCTCACCGGAGTTGACCCAAGAGACCCAGTACTTC. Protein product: CASSPELTQETQYF.

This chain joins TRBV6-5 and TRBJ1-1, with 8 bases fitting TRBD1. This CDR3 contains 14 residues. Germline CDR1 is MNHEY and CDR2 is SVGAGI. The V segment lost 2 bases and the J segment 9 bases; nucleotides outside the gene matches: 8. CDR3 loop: CASSYRSDRVQAFF. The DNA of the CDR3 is TGTGCCAGCAGTTACCGTTCGGACAGGGTTCAAGCTTTCTTT.

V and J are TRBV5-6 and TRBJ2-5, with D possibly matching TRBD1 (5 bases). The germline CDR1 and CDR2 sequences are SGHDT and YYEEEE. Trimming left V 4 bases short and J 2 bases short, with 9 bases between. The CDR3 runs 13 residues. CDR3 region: CASSPDRQETQYF. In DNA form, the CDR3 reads TGTGCCAGCAGCCCCGACAGACAAGAGACCCAGTACTTC. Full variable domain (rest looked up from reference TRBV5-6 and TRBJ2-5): DAGVTQSPTHLIKTRGQQVTLRCSPKSGHDTVSWYQQALGQGPQFIFQYYEEEERQRGNFPDRFSGHQFPNYSSELNVNALLLGDSALYLCASSPDRQETQYFGPGTRLLVL.

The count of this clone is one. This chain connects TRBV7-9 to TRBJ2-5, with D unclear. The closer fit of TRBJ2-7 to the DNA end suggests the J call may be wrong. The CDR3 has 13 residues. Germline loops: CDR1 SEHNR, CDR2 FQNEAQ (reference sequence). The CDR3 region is CASSLQNSYEQYF. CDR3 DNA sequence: TGTGCCAGCAGCTTACAGAATAGCTACGAGCAGTACTTC.

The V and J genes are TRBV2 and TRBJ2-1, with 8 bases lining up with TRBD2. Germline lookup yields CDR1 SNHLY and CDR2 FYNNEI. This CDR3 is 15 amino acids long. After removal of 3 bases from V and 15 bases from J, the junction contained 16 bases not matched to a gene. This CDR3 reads CASSEAGTRQINSFF. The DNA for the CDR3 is TGTGCCAGCAGTGAGGCCGGGACTAGACAGATTAATTCGTTCTTC. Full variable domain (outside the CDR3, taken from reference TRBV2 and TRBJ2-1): EPEVTQTPSHQVTQMGQEVILRCVPISNHLYFYWYRQILGQKVEFLVSFYNNEISEKSEIFDDQFSVERPDGSNFTLKIRSTKLEDSAMYFCASSEAGTRQINSFFGPGTRLTVL.

The CDR3 spells CASSLIQGDEKLFF. The CDR3 DNA follows: TGTGCCAGCAGCTTGATACAGGGGGATGAAAAACTGTTTTTT. V is TRBV7-2 and J is TRBJ1-4; 8 bases align to TRBD1. V dropped 3 bases and J dropped 6; count of bases not matched to a gene: 3. Germline V gene sequence: CDR1 SGHTA, CDR2 FQGNSA. The CDR3 loop spans 14 amino acids.

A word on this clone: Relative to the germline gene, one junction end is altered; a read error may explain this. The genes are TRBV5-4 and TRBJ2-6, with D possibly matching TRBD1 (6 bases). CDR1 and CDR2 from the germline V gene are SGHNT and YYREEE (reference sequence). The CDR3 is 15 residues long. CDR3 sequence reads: CASSLGGPGANGLTF. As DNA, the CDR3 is TGTGCCAGCAGCTTGGGGGGGCCTGGGGCCAACGGCCTGACTTTC.

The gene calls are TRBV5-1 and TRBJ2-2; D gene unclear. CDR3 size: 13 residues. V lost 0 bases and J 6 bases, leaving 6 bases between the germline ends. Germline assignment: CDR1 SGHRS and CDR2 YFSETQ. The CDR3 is CASSLGPAGELFF. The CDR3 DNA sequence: TGCGCCAGCAGCTTGGGGCCAGCCGGGGAGCTGTTTTTT. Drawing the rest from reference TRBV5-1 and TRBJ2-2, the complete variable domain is KAGVTQTPRYLIKTRGQQVTLSCSPISGHRSVSWYQQTPGQGLQFLFEYFSETQRNKGNFPGRFSGRQFSNSRSEMNVSTLELGDSALYLCASSLGPAGELFFGEGSRLTVL.

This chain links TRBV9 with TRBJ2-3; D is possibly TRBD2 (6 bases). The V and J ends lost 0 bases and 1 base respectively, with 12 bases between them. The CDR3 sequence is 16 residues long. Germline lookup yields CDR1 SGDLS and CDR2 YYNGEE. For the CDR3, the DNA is TGTGCCAGCAGCGTAGGAGGCGGGGTGGGCACAGATACGCAGTATTTT. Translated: CASSVGGGVGTDTQYF.

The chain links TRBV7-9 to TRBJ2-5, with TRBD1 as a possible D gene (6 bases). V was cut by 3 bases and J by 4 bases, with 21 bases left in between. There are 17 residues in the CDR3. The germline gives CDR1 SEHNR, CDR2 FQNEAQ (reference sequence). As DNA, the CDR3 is TGTGCCAGCAGCTTTGGCGGAGGATGGTCCAGGGGAGAGACCCAGTACTTC. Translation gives CASSFGGGWSRGETQYF.

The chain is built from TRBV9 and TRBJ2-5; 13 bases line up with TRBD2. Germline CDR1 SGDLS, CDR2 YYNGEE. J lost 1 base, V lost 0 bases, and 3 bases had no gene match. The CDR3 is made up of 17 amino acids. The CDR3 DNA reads TGTGCCAGCAGCGTAGGGACTAGCGGGAGAGGCCAAGAGACCCAGTACTTC. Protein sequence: CASSVGTSGRGQETQYF.

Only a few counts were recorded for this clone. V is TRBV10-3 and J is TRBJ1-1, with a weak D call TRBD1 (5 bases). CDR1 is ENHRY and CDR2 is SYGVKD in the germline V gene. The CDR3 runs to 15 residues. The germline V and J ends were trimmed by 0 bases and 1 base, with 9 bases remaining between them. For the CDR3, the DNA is TGTGCCATCAGTGAGTCGGGGGGACCGAACACTGAAGCTTTCTTT. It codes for CAISESGGPNTEAFF.

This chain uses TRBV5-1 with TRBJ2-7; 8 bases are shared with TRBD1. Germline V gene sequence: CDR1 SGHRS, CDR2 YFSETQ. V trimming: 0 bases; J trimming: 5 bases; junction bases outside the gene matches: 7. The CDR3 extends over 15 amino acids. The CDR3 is CASSLVWTGQDEQYF. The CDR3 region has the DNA TGCGCCAGCAGCTTGGTTTGGACAGGGCAGGACGAGCAGTACTTC.

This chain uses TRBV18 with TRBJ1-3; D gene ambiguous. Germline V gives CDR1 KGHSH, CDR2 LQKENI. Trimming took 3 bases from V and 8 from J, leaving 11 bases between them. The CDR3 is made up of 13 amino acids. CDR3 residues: CASSPREGYTIYF. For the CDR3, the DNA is TGTGCCAGCTCACCCCGCGAGGGATACACCATATATTTT.

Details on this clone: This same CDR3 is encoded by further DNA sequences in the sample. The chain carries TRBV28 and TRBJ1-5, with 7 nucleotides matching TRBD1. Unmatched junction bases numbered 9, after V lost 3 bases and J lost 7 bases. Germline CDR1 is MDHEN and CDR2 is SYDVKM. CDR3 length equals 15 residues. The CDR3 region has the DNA TGTGCCAGCAGTTTCACCGACAGGGAGCGGCAGCCCCAGCATTTT. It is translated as CASSFTDRERQPQHF.

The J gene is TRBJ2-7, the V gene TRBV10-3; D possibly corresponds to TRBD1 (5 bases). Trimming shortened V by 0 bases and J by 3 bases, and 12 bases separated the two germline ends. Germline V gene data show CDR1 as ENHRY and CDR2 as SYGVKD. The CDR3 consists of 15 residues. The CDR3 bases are TGTGCCATCAGTGAGTCGCAGGGCCACGGCTACGAGCAGTACTTC. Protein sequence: CAISESQGHGYEQYF.

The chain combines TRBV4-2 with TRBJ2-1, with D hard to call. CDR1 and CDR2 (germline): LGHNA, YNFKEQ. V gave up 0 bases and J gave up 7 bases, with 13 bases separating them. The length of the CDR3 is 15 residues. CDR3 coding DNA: TGTGCCAGCAGCCAAGATCTGCTTGCGTGGAATGAGCAGTTCTTC. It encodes CASSQDLLAWNEQFF.

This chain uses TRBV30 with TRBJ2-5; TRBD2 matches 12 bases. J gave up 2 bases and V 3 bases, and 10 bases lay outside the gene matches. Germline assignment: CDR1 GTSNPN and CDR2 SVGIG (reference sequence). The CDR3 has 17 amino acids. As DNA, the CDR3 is TGTGCCTGGAGCGCTAGCGGGAGGGGCCTCCCTCAAGAGACCCAGTACTTC. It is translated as CAWSASGRGLPQETQYF.

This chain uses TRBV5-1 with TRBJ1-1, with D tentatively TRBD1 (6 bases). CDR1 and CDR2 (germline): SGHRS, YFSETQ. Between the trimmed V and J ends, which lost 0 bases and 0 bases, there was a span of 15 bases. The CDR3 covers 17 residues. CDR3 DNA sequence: TGCGCCAGCAGCTTGGGGTTCAGAGGGGGATTGAACACTGAAGCTTTCTTT. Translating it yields CASSLGFRGGLNTEAFF.

CDR3 DNA sequence: TGTGCCAGCGCTCCTGGGACAGCTGGGGCCAACGTCCTGACTTTC. Protein sequence: CASAPGTAGANVLTF. The chain has TRBV6-1 and TRBJ2-6; 7 nucleotides match TRBD1. V dropped 8 bases and J dropped 2; count of bases not matched to a gene: 6. Per germline, CDR1 MNHNS and CDR2 SASEGT. CDR3 length: 15 residues.

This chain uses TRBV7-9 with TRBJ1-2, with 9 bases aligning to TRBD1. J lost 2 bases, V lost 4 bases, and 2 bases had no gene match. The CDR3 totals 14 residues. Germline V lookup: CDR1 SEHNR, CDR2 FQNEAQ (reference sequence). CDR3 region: CASSSGQGNYGYTF. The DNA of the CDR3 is TGTGCCAGCAGCTCCGGACAGGGGAACTATGGCTACACCTTC.

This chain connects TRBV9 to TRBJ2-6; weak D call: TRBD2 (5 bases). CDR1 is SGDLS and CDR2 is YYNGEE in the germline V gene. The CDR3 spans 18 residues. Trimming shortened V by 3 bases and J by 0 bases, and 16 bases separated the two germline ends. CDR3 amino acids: CASSERVTHFSGANVLTF. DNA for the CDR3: TGTGCCAGCAGCGAGAGGGTAACCCACTTCTCTGGGGCCAACGTCCTGACTTTC.

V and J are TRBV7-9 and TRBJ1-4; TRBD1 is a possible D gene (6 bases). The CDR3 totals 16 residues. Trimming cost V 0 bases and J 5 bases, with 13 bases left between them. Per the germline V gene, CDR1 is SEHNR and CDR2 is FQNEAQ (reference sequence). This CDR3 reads CASSLATGDLNEKLFF. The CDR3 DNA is TGTGCCAGCAGCTTAGCGACAGGAGACTTAAATGAAAAACTGTTTTTT. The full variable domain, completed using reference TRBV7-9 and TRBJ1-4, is DTGVSQNPRHKITKRGQNVTFRCDPISEHNRLYWYRQTLGQGPEFLTYFQNEAQLEKSRLLSDRFSAERPKGSFSTLEIQRTEQGDSAMYLCASSLATGDLNEKLFFGSGTQLSVL.